The 10 T cell receptor beta chains in this list originate from one sample, sequenced in a study of blood T cell repertoires in COVID-19. Produced via immunoSEQ multiplex PCR; TCRdb's table is partial and in-frame only. The sample includes 120,000 or so clones, 65% to 85% of them seen just once. Material for sequencing was peripheral blood. These receptors were collected from an elderly man with active or convalescent COVID-19.

V is TRBV6-5 and J is TRBJ1-5, with 9 bases identical to TRBD1. The V gene end was trimmed by 6 bases and the J gene end by 6 bases; junction bases not matched to a gene: 9. This CDR3 is built from 15 residues. In germline, CDR1 is MNHEY, CDR2 SVGAGI. CDR3 protein: CASRLTGGVGQPQHF. The CDR3 DNA reads TGTGCCAGCAGACTGACAGGGGGAGTGGGTCAGCCCCAGCATTTT.

The V gene is TRBV30, the J gene TRBJ1-4; 9 nucleotides line up with TRBD1. There are 15 residues in the CDR3. Per the germline V gene, CDR1 is GTSNPN and CDR2 is SVGIG (reference sequence). The V segment lost 6 bases and the J segment 1 base; nucleotides outside the gene matches: 6. CDR3 residues: CACYRGLGTNEKLFF. The DNA of the CDR3 is TGTGCCTGTTACAGGGGGCTCGGAACTAATGAAAAACTGTTTTTT.

The chain has TRBV2 and TRBJ1-2, with 12 nucleotides matching TRBD1. Germline-derived CDR1 and CDR2 are SNHLY and FYNNEI. V lost 0 bases and J lost 14; bases outside the gene matches: 7. This CDR3 comprises 14 residues. The CDR3 loop reads CASSEALGTGGKTF. For the CDR3, the DNA is TGTGCCAGCAGTGAAGCGCTTGGGACAGGGGGCAAAACCTTC.

Note on this clone: At the DNA level, this CDR3 is encoded by other sequences in the same sample as well. This chain connects TRBV2 to TRBJ1-5; 7 bases fit TRBD1. The germline V gene has CDR1 SNHLY and CDR2 FYNNEI. This CDR3 contains 14 residues. The V segment lost 3 bases and the J segment 2 bases; nucleotides outside the gene matches: 1. CDR3 in DNA: TGTGCCAGCAGTGAGCAGGGGGGCAATCAGCCCCAGCATTTT. This encodes CASSEQGGNQPQHF.

The V and J genes are TRBV28 and TRBJ2-7, with 7 bases lining up with TRBD1. Unmatched junction bases numbered 10, after V lost 5 bases and J lost 0 bases. Germline lookup yields CDR1 MDHEN and CDR2 SYDVKM. This CDR3 comprises 16 residues. CDR3 amino acids: CASSARTGAHSYEQYF. CDR3 coding DNA: TGTGCCAGCAGTGCGAGAACAGGGGCTCACTCCTACGAGCAGTACTTC. Variable domain in full (rest from reference TRBV28 and TRBJ2-7): DVKVTQSSRYLVKRTGEKVFLECVQDMDHENMFWYRQDPGLGLRLIYFSYDVKMKEKGDIPEGYSVSREKKERFSLILESASTNQTSMYLCASSARTGAHSYEQYFGPGTRLTVT.

This clone appeared a few times. The gene calls are TRBV11-2 and TRBJ1-4; TRBD1 agrees at 7 bases. Germline lookup yields CDR1 SGHAT and CDR2 FQNNGV. This CDR3 is built from 12 residues. Losses at the gene ends were 11 bases for V and 4 bases for J; bases not matched to a gene: 4. CDR3 protein: CASGQLNEKLFF. CDR3 DNA sequence: TGTGCCTCGGGACAGCTTAATGAAAAACTGTTTTTT.

V usage is TRBV7-8 and J usage is TRBJ2-1; TRBD2 matches at 8 bases. Losses at the gene ends were 3 bases for V and 0 bases for J; bases not matched to a gene: 13. This CDR3 is built from 19 residues. The germline CDR1 and CDR2 sequences are SGHVS and FQNEAQ. CDR3 bases: TGTGCCAGCAGCTTTCCAAGAGAAGCGGGGGAATTCTCCTACAATGAGCAGTTCTTC. Translation: CASSFPREAGEFSYNEQFF.

DNA of the CDR3: TGTGCCAGCGATGGACAGGGGACTGGAAACACCATATATTTT. This encodes CASDGQGTGNTIYF. This sequence joins TRBV2 and TRBJ1-3; 9 bases align to TRBD1. The V gene end was trimmed by 8 bases and the J gene end by 2 bases; junction bases not matched to a gene: 4. This CDR3 has 14 amino acids. Germline V lookup: CDR1 SNHLY, CDR2 FYNNEI.

J is TRBJ1-1 and V is TRBV13; a weak D match, TRBD1 (6 bases). Trimming stripped 4 bases from V and 0 bases from J, with 12 bases between. Per the germline V gene, CDR1 is PRHDT and CDR2 is FYEKMQ (reference sequence). The CDR3 has 15 amino acids. CDR3: CASSSRTDLNTEAFF. DNA of the CDR3: TGTGCCAGCAGCTCAAGGACAGATCTGAACACTGAAGCTTTCTTT.

The CDR3 spells CASSQFDRELDEQYF. CDR3 coding DNA: TGCGCCAGCAGCCAATTTGACAGGGAGTTGGACGAGCAGTACTTC. The rearrangement links TRBV4-1 to TRBJ2-7, with 7 bases matching TRBD1. The CDR3 spans 15 residues. Germline loops: CDR1 MGHRA, CDR2 YSYEKL. Unmatched junction bases numbered 9, after V lost 2 bases and J lost 5 bases.